This T cell receptor (beta chain) comes out of a study of CD8+ T cells in alopecia areata. General observations from the study: Compared with mice, patients displayed less clear TCR sharing, possibly for HLA-related reasons.

CDR1 and CDR2 from the germline V gene are SGHAT and FQNNGV. The CDR3 runs 15 residues. Trimming at V came to 1 base and at J to 3 bases, leaving 2 bases not matched to a gene. Details on this clone: The target antigen is unknown.

RNA was extracted and reverse transcribed into cDNA as the sequencing template. Sequencing used immunoSEQ multiplex PCR; TCRdb keeps in-frame clones, though not all of them. The sample includes some 110,000 clones, roughly 60% of them seen just once. Treatment: oral pan-JAK inhibitor, 5-10 mg twice daily. The V and J genes are TRBV11-2 and TRBJ2-5, with 10 bases lining up with TRBD2. The source material was CD8+ T cells sorted from blood, sampled at week 4, from a patient treated with tofacitinib. The sequence was obtained from a human donor with alopecia areata. CDR3 residues: CASSLVLAGEETQYF. The CDR3 region has the DNA TGTGCCAGCAGCTTAGTGCTAGCGGGGGAAGAGACCCAGTACTTC.